The following is a T cell receptor beta chain sequence with its context. The antigen remains unidentified. The data stem from a study of cytomegalovirus exposure and HLA in healthy donors. Data came from immunoSEQ multiplex PCR; TCRdb stores just in-frame clones and leaves some out. The table lists around 73,000 clones, 70% to 90% of them singletons. Study findings and constraints: Some public TCRs appeared in many individuals, while most sequences were rare. Confirmation was obtained in vitro that a few CMV-associated chains are specific for CMV antigens. Researchers counted 180 or so TCR beta chains as cytomegalovirus-associated.

Trimming at V came to 4 bases and at J to 6 bases, leaving 11 bases not matched to a gene. The length of the CDR3 is 16 residues. In germline, CDR1 is SGHKS, CDR2 YYEKEE (reference sequence). This TCR came from a woman under 30 in good health and CMV-seropositive. Sequencing was performed on PBMCs. The V call is TRBV5-5, the J call TRBJ1-4; 8 bases map to TRBD1. The CDR3 DNA follows: TGTGCCAGCAGCGACGCTCGACAGGGGTTTGATGAAAAACTGTTTTTT. This translates into CASSDARQGFDEKLFF. Looking up the rest from reference TRBV5-5 and TRBJ1-4 gives the full variable domain: DAGVTQSPTHLIKTRGQQVTLRCSPISGHKSVSWYQQVLGQGPQFIFQYYEKEERGRGNFPDRFSARQFPNYSSELNVNALLLGDSALYLCASSDARQGFDEKLFFGSGTQLSVL.